This T cell receptor (beta chain) derives from a study of cytomegalovirus exposure and HLA in healthy donors. Points from the study as a whole: The majority of TCR sequences were rare, yet some public TCRs appeared in many donors. Associated with cytomegalovirus, according to the listing, were around 170 TCR beta chains. Later, an analysis found that TCR clusters from the first cohort tended to co-occur in the 90 to 150 validation repertoires.

On this clone: No antigen is known for it.

Per germline, CDR1 SGDLS and CDR2 YYNGEE. The CDR3 is 15 residues long. V was clipped by 0 bases and J by 2 bases, with 12 bases between them. The repertoire was sequenced with immunoSEQ multiplex PCR; TCRdb's copy has only in-frame clones and lacks some. In the table there are about 92,000 clones, about 93% of which are singletons. Input material: PBMCs. This TCR was sampled from a woman in her thirties in good health and CMV-seropositive. The V gene is TRBV9, the J gene TRBJ2-7; no clear D gene. The CDR3 DNA reads TGTGCCAGCAGCGTAGATCCAAGCACCACCTACGAGCAGTACTTC. Residues: CASSVDPSTTYEQYF.